The sequence of this TCR beta chain was determined in a study of shared clonotypes between healthy human individuals. This clone was detected once. Antigen: not known. Study conclusions and caveats: Researchers sampled blood only, noting tissue repertoires likely differ.

The donors, healthy adults who were HIV-negative, had experienced no recent acute infections or vaccinations. All participating donors were Caucasian adults from Nashville, Tennessee. When samples were unsorted, 85 million to 95 million PBMCs were used for genomic DNA. Libraries were prepared by immunoSEQ multiplex PCR; TCRdb keeps only in-frame clonotypes and omits some of them. The sample contains about 490,000 clones, about 80% of which appear only once. V lost 5 bases, J lost 6 bases, and 8 bases stayed unmatched. The CDR3 is 14 amino acids. Germline V gene data show CDR1 as MDHEN and CDR2 as SYDVKM.

Sequencing input: PBMCs. This receptor was identified in a woman aged 40-49 years in good health. Some clones in this sample may be carry-over from other donors' samples. The chain has TRBV28 and TRBJ1-1, with 8 positions matching TRBD1. CDR3 in DNA: TGTGCCAGCAGTCCCGGGACAGGCCCCGCTGAAGCTTTCTTT. Protein: CASSPGTGPAEAFF. Filled out from reference TRBV28 and TRBJ1-1, the complete variable domain reads DVKVTQSSRYLVKRTGEKVFLECVQDMDHENMFWYRQDPGLGLRLIYFSYDVKMKEKGDIPEGYSVSREKKERFSLILESASTNQTSMYLCASSPGTGPAEAFFGQGTRLTVV.